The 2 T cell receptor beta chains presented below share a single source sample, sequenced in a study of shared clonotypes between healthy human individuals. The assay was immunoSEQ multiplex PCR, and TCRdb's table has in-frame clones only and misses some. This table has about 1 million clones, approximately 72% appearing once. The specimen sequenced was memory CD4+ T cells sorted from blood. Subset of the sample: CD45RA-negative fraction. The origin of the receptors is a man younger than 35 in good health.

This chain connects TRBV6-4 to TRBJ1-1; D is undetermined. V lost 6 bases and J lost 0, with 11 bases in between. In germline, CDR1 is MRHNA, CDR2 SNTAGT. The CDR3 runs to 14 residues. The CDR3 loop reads CASRRHSLNTEAFF. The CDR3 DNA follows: TGTGCCAGCAGGAGGCACAGTCTGAACACTGAAGCTTTCTTT.

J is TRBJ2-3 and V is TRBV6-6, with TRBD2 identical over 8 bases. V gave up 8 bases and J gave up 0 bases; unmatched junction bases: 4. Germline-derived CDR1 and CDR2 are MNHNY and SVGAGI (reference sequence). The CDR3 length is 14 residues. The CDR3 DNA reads TGTGCCAGCCATCCTAGCGGGAGCACAGATACGCAGTATTTT. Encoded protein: CASHPSGSTDTQYF.